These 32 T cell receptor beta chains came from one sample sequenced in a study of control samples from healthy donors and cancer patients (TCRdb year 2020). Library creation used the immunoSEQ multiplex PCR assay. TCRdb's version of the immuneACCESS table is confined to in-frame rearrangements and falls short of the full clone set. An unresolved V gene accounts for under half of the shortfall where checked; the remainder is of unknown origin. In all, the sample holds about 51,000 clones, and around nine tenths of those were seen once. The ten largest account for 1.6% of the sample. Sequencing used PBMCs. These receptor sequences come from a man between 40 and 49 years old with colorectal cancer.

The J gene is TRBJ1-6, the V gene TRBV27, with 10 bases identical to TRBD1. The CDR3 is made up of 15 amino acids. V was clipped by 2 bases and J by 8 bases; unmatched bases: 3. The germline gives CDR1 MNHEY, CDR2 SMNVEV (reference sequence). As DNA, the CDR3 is TGTGCCAGCAGTTTAAACGACAGGGGGCATTCACCCCTCCACTTT. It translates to CASSLNDRGHSPLHF.

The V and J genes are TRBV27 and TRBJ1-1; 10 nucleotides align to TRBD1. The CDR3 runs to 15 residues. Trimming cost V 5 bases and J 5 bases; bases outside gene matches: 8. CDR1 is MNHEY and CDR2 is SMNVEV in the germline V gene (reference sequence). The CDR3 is CASSRGQGGKTEAFF. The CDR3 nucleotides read TGTGCCAGCAGTCGTGGACAGGGGGGAAAAACTGAAGCTTTCTTT.

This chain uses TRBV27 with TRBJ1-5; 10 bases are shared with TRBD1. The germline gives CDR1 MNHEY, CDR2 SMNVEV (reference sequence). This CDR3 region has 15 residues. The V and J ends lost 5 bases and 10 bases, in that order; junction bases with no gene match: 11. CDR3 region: CASSPGDRGSRPQHF. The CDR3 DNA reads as TGTGCCAGCAGTCCCGGGGACAGGGGCTCTCGTCCCCAGCATTTT.

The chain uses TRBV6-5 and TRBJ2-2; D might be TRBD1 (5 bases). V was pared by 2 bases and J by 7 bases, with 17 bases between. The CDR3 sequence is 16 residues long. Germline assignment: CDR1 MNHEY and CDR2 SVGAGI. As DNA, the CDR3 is TGTGCCAGCAGTTACCGGACACCCCGGGTGGGCGGGGAGCTGTTTTTT. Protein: CASSYRTPRVGGELFF.

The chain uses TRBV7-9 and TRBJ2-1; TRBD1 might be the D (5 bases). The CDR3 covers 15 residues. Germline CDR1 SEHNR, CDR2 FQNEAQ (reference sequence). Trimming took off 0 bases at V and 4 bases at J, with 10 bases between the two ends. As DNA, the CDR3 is TGTGCCAGCAGCTTAGCGTGGACATCATACAATGAGCAGTTCTTC. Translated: CASSLAWTSYNEQFF.

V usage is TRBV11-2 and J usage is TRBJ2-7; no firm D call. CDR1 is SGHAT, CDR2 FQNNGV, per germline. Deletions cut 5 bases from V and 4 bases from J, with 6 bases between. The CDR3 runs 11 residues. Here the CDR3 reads CASSQKYEQYF. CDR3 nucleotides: TGTGCCAGCAGCCAAAAATACGAGCAGTACTTC.

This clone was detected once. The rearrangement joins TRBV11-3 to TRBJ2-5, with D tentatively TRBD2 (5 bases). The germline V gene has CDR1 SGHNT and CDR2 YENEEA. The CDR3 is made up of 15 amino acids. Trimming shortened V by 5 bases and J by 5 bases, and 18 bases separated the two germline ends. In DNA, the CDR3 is TGTGCCAGCAGCGGCTATTGGCTAGCTGGGGAGACCCAGTACTTC. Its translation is CASSGYWLAGETQYF. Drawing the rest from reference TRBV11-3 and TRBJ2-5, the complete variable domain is EAGVVQSPRYKIIEKKQPVAFWCNPISGHNTLYWYLQNLGQGPELLIRYENEEAVDDSQLPKDRFSAERLKGVDSTLKIQPAELGDSAVYLCASSGYWLAGETQYFGPGTRLLVL.

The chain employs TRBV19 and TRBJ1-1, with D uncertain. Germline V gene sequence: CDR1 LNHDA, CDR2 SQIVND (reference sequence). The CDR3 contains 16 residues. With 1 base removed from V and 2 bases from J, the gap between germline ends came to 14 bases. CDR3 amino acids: CASSIGPGLSNTEAFF. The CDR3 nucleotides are TGTGCCAGTAGTATAGGACCGGGATTATCAAACACTGAAGCTTTCTTT.

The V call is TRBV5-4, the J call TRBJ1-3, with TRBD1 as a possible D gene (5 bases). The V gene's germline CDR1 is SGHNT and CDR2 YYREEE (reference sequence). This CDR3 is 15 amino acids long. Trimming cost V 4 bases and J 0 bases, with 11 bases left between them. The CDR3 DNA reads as TGTGCCAGCAGCGTGGGGGGAAGCTCTGGAAACACCATATATTTT. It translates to CASSVGGSSGNTIYF.

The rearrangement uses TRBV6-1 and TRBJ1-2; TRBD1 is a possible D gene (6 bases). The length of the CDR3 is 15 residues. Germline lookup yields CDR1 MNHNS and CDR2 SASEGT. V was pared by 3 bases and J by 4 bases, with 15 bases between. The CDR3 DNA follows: TGTGCCAGCAGTGATGGACCAACAGGGTCCTATGGCTACACCTTC. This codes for CASSDGPTGSYGYTF.

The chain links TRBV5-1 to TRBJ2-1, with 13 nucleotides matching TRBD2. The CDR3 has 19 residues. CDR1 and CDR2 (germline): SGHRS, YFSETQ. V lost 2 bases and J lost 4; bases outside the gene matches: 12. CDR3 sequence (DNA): TGCGCCAGCAGCTTTCCGGGGACTAGCGGGACGGATCAGTACAATGAGCAGTTCTTC. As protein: CASSFPGTSGTDQYNEQFF.

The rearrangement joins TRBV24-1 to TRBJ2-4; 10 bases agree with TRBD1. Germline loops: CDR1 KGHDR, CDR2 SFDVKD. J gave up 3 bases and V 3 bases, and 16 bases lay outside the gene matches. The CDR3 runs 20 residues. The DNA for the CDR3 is TGTGCCACCAGTGATCCCCGGGACAGGGGAAGCCCATGGGGCAAAAACATTCAGTACTTC. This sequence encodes CATSDPRDRGSPWGKNIQYF.

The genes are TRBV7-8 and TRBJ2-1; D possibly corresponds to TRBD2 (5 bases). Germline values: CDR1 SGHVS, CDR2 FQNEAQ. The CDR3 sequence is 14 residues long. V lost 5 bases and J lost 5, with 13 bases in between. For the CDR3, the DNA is TGTGCCAGCAGCGGGAGTGTCACAGACAATGAGCAGTTCTTC. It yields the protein CASSGSVTDNEQFF.

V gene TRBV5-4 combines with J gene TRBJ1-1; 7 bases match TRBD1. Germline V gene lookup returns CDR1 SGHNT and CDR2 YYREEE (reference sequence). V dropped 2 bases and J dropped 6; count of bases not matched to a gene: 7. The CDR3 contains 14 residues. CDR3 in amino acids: CASSFLDRDAEAFF. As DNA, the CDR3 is TGTGCCAGCAGCTTTTTAGACAGGGACGCTGAAGCTTTCTTT.

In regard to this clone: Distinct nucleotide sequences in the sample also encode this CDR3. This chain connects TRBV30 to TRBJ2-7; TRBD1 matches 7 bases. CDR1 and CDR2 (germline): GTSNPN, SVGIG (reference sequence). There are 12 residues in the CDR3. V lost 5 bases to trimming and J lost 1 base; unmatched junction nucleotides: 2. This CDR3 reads CAWGDSSYEQYF. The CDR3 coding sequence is TGTGCCTGGGGGGACAGTTCCTACGAGCAGTACTTC.

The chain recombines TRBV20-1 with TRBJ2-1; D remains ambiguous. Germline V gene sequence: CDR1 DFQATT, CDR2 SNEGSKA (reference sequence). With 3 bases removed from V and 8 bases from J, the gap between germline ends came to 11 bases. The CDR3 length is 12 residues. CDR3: CSASFQYDEQFF. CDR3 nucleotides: TGCAGTGCTAGTTTCCAGTACGATGAGCAGTTCTTC.

CDR3: CASSPDAGFGRRTEAFF. The CDR3, as DNA: TGTGCCAGCAGTCCCGACGCCGGGTTTGGAAGGAGGACTGAAGCTTTCTTT. J is TRBJ1-1 and V is TRBV6-6; D is unclear. V was pared by 5 bases and J by 5 bases, with 24 bases between. There are 17 residues in the CDR3. Germline values: CDR1 MNHNY, CDR2 SVGAGI (reference sequence).

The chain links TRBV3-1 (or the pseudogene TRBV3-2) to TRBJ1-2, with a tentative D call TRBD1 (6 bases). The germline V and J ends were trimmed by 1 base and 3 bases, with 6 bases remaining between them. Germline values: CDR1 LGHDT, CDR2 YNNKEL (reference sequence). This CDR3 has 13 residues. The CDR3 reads CASSQGQDYGYTF. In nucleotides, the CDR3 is TGTGCCAGCAGCCAAGGACAGGACTATGGCTACACCTTC.

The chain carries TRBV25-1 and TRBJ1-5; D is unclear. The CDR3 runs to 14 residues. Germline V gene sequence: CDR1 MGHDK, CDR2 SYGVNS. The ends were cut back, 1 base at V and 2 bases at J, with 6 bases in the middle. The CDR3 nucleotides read TGTGCCAGCAGTGAATCTGGGGGCAATCAGCCCCAGCATTTT. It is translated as CASSESGGNQPQHF.

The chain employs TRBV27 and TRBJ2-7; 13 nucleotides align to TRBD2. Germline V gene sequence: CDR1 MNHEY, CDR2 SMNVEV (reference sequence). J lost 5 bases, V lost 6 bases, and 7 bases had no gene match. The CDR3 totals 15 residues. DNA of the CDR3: TGTGCCAGCAGCAAGGGACTAGCGGGAAACAACGAGCAGTACTTC. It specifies CASSKGLAGNNEQYF.

CDR3 nucleotide sequence: TGTGCCAGCACTCAGGGAAACGAGGGTCAGCCCCAGCATTTT. Translated, it gives CASTQGNEGQPQHF. The gene calls are TRBV6-5 and TRBJ1-5; perhaps TRBD1 as D (5 bases). Germline V gives CDR1 MNHEY, CDR2 SVGAGI. Trimming pared 7 bases from V and 6 bases from J, leaving 16 bases between. The CDR3 consists of 14 residues.

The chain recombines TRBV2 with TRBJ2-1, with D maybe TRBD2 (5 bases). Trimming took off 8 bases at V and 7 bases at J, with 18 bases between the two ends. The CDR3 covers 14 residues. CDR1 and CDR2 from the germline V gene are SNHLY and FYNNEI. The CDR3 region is CASLGLGGRNEQFF. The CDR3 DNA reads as TGTGCCAGCCTCGGACTCGGCGGGCGGAATGAGCAGTTCTTC. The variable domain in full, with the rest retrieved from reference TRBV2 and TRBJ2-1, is EPEVTQTPSHQVTQMGQEVILRCVPISNHLYFYWYRQILGQKVEFLVSFYNNEISEKSEIFDDQFSVERPDGSNFTLKIRSTKLEDSAMYFCASLGLGGRNEQFFGPGTRLTVL.

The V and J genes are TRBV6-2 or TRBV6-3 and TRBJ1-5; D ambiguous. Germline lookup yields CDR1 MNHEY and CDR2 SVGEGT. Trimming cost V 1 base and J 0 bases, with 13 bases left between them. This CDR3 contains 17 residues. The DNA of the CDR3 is TGTGCCAGCAGTTACTTCGTGACACCGAGTAGCAATCAGCCCCAGCATTTT. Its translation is CASSYFVTPSSNQPQHF.

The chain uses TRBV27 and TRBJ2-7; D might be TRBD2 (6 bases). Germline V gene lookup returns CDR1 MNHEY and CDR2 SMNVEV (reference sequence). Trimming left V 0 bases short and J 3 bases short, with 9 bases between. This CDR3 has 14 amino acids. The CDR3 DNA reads TGTGCCAGCAGTTTATCGGAGGGTAGCTACGAGCAGTACTTC. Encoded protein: CASSLSEGSYEQYF.

CDR3 sequence (DNA): TGCGCCAGCAGTGGAGTACTAGCGGGAGGGCTGGATGAGCAGTTCTTC. Protein: CASSGVLAGGLDEQFF. The genes are TRBV10-1 and TRBJ2-1; 13 nucleotides line up with TRBD2. The V gene end was trimmed by 4 bases and the J gene end by 8 bases; junction bases not matched to a gene: 8. This CDR3 contains 16 residues. Germline V gene data show CDR1 as WNHNN and CDR2 as SYGVQD (reference sequence).

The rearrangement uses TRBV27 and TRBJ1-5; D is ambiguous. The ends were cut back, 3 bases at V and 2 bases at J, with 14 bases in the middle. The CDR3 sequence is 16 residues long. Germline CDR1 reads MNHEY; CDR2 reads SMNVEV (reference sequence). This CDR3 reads CASSLGPGLGNQPQHF. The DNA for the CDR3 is TGTGCCAGCAGTTTGGGCCCGGGATTGGGCAATCAGCCCCAGCATTTT.

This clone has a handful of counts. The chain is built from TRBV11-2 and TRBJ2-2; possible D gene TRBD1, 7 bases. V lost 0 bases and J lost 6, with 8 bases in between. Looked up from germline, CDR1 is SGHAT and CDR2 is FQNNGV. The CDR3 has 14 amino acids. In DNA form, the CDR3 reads TGTGCCAGCAGCTTAGACAGGGGGGCCGGGGAGCTGTTTTTT. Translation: CASSLDRGAGELFF.

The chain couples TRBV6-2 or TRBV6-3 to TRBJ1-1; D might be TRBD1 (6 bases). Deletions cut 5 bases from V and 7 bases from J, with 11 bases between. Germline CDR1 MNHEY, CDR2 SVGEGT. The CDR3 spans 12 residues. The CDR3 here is CASSPQGLEAFF. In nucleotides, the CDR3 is TGTGCCAGCAGTCCACAGGGTCTTGAAGCTTTCTTT.

The CDR3 reads CASLGGDSDEQFF. In nucleotides, the CDR3 is TGCGCCAGTCTGGGTGGCGATAGCGATGAGCAGTTCTTC. V and J are TRBV5-1 and TRBJ2-1; D perhaps matches TRBD2 (5 bases). V lost 8 bases to trimming and J lost 8 bases, with 17 bases between them. CDR3 length equals 13 residues. The V gene's germline CDR1 is SGHRS and CDR2 YFSETQ.

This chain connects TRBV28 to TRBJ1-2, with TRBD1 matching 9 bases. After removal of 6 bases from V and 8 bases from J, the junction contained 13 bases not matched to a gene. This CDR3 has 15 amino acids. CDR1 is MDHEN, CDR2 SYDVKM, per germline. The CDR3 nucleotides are TGTGCCAGCAGCTCCGGACAGGGGAGGTCATACGGCTACACCTTC. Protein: CASSSGQGRSYGYTF.

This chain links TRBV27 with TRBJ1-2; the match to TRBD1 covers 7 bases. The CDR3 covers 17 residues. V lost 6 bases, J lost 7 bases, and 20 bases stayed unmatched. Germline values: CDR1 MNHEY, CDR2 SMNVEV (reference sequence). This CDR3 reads CASSPGRKGGATGGYTF. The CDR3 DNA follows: TGTGCCAGCAGCCCCGGGAGGAAAGGGGGCGCGACGGGTGGCTACACCTTC.

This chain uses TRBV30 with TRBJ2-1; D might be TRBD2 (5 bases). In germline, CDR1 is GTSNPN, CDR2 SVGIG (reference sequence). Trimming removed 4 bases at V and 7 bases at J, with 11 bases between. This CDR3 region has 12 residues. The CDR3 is CAWNGIENEQFF. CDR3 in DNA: TGTGCCTGGAACGGGATTGAAAATGAGCAGTTCTTC.